These T cell receptor beta chains were read from a single sample in a study of cytomegalovirus exposure and HLA in healthy donors. Only in-frame clones appear in the TCRdb table, and some are missing; sequencing was by immunoSEQ multiplex PCR. Altogether approximately 160,000 clones are present, approximately 71% being singletons, with the ten largest covering approximately 1.5%. The sequencing input was PBMCs. These receptors all stem from a man in his forties or fifties in good health and CMV-seronegative. Both conserved end residues are part of each CDR3. D genes are given only for firm matches. Clone size is not always given. Where it is, it says once, few, many or a class for expanded clones.

j_call,d_call,clone_size,v_call,cdr3_nt,cdr3_aa
TRBJ2-3,NA,NA,TRBV9,TGTGCCAGCAGCGCGGGTAGGGGGAGCGGGAATACAGATACGCAGTATTTT,CASSAGRGSGNTDTQYF
TRBJ2-1,TRBD2,NA,TRBV4-3,TGCGCCAGCAGCCAAGACGCGGGGGGCTACAATGAGCAGTTCTTC,CASSQDAGGYNEQFF
TRBJ2-7,NA,NA,TRBV5-1,TGCGCCAGCAGCCCGTCCGTCGGGGTTTCATTCTACGAGCAGTACTTC,CASSPSVGVSFYEQYF
TRBJ2-3,NA,NA,TRBV5-1,TGCGCCAGCAGCAGCGCCGGGGGAGCCACAGATACGCAGTATTTT,CASSSAGGATDTQYF
TRBJ2-3,TRBD2,NA,TRBV29-1,TGCAGCGTTGAAGATAGCGGGCGGGATACGCAGTATTTT,CSVEDSGRDTQYF
TRBJ1-2,NA,NA,TRBV7-9,TGTGCCAGCAGTTCAAAGGGGGAAACAGCCGCTTATGGCTACACCTTC,CASSSKGETAAYGYTF
TRBJ2-5,NA,NA,TRBV7-6,TGTGCCAGCAGCTTTTCCGTAGAGACCCAGTACTTC,CASSFSVETQYF
TRBJ2-3,NA,NA,TRBV2,TGTGCCAGCTCCAAAGTGGTAGGGGACACAGATACGCAGTATTTT,CASSKVVGDTDTQYF
TRBJ2-7,NA,NA,TRBV6-1,TGTGCCAGCAGTGAAATCATTACAGCAGTTACCTACGAGCAGTACTTC,CASSEIITAVTYEQYF
TRBJ1-2,TRBD1,few,TRBV11-2,TGTGCCAGCAGAGAAACAGGGGGCGCGGATGGCTACACCTTC,CASRETGGADGYTF
TRBJ1-2,NA,NA,TRBV6-1,TGTGCCAGCAGCCCCCCTCGGGACACCGTCTATGGCTACACCTTC,CASSPPRDTVYGYTF
TRBJ2-1,NA,NA,TRBV11-3,TGTGCCAGCAGCTTAGTCCGGGGTACCGGGGGAGGTGAGCAGTTCTTC,CASSLVRGTGGGEQFF
TRBJ2-5,NA,NA,TRBV7-6,TGTGCCAGCAGCTTAAACAGGGAAACCCAGTACTTC,CASSLNRETQYF
TRBJ1-4,NA,NA,TRBV6-6,TGTGCCAGTCTAGGGGCGGATGAAAAACTGTTTTTT,CASLGADEKLFF
TRBJ2-2,NA,NA,TRBV13,TGTGCCAGCAGCGATCCCCAGGGGAAAAGCGGGGAGCTGTTTTTT,CASSDPQGKSGELFF
TRBJ1-1,NA,NA,TRBV7-8,TGTGCCAGCAGCTTAGACAGGAACACTGAGGCTTTCTTT,CASSLDRNTEAFF
TRBJ1-2,TRBD1,NA,TRBV10-3,TGTGCCATCAGTGCTACCGGGACAGGGACTGGCTACACCTTC,CAISATGTGTGYTF
TRBJ2-7,TRBD1,NA,TRBV5-1,TGCGCCAGCACCACGACAGGGGGCTACGAGCAGTACTTC,CASTTTGGYEQYF
TRBJ1-1,NA,few,TRBV6-1,TGTGCCAGCAGTGAAGCGCTGAGGGGGGGGGCTTTCTTT,CASSEALRGGAFF
TRBJ2-1,TRBD2,NA,TRBV19,TGTGCCAGTAGGACTAGCGGGGGATCCTACAATGAGCAGTTCTTC,CASRTSGGSYNEQFF
TRBJ2-6,TRBD1,NA,TRBV15,TGTGCCACCAGCAGGGGACAGGGAACCGGGGCCAACGTCCTGACTTTC,CATSRGQGTGANVLTF